This T cell receptor (beta chain) was sequenced in a study of CD8+CD57+ T cells in acquired aplastic anemia. Study context: The DNA of sorted CD4+ and CD8+ cells averaged around 3.2 ug.

As regards this clonotype: The antigen is undetermined.

Trimming removed 8 bases at V and 4 bases at J, with 10 bases between. Germline V CDR1 and CDR2: KGHDR, SFDVKD. This CDR3 comprises 12 residues. Genomic DNA constituted the template upon which TCR beta VDJ and CDR3 profiling was performed. TCRdb itself ran the reads through MiXCR, one entry per CDR3 protein. Altogether more than 150,000 distinct CDR3 sequences are present, approximately 48% being singletons, with the ten largest covering over 10%. Whole-study findings and limits: Fewer than 30 CD8+ CDR3 sequences were shared between patients and controls. CD8+ Simpson's diversity in patients was not significantly different from that in controls.

The patients chosen for sequencing had shown expansion of CD8+CD57+ cells (detected by flow cytometry). Patients, without exception, had severe acquired aplastic anemia. The source is a human donor with aplastic anemia. The sample was sorted CD4+, CD8+, or CD8+CD57+ T cells (not recorded which) from PBMCs. This chain connects TRBV24-1 to TRBJ2-5; D gene ambiguous. CDR3 in DNA: TGTGCCACCACCAGCGACGGAGAGACCCAGTACTTC. Translated, it gives CATTSDGETQYF.